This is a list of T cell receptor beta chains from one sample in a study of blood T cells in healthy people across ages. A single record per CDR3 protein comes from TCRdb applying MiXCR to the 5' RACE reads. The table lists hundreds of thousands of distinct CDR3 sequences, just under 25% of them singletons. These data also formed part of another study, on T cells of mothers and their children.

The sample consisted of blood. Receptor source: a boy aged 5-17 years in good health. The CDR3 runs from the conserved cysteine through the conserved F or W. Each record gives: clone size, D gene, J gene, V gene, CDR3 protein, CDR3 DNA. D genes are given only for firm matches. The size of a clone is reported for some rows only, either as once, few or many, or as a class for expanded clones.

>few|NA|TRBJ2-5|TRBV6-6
CASDRRGEGETQYF
TGTGCCAGCGACCGGAGGGGAGAGGGAGAGACCCAGTACTTC
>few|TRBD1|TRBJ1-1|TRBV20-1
CSAMGQMNTEAFF
TGCAGTGCTATGGGACAGATGAACACTGAAGCTTTCTTT
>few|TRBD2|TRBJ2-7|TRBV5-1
CASSLLAGGIYEQYF
TGCGCCAGCAGCTTACTAGCGGGAGGTATCTACGAGCAGTACTTC
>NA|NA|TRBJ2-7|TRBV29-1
CSVRGGTEAYEQYF
TGCAGCGTTAGAGGGGGGACAGAAGCCTACGAGCAGTACTTC
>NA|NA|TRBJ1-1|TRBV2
CASGLGTEAFF
TGTGCCAGCGGGTTGGGCACTGAAGCTTTCTTT
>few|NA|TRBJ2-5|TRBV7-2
CASSLAPWGGPQETQYF
TGTGCCAGCAGCTTAGCCCCTTGGGGGGGGCCGCAAGAGACCCAGTACTTC
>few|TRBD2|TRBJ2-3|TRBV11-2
CASSVRLAVTDTQYF
TGTGCCAGCAGCGTACGACTAGCGGTAACAGATACGCAGTATTTT
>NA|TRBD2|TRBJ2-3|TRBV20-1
CSARADSGSTDTQYF
TGCAGTGCTAGAGCGGATAGCGGGAGCACAGATACGCAGTATTTT
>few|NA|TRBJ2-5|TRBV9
CASSVDRGKETQYF
TGTGCCAGCAGCGTAGACCGGGGTAAAGAGACCCAGTACTTC
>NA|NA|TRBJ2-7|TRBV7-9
CASSSSRIDEQYF
TGTGCCAGCAGCTCCTCGAGGATCGACGAGCAGTACTTC
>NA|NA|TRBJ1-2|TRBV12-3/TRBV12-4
CASSLLNTGYTF
TGTGCCAGCAGTTTACTCAATACCGGCTACACCTTC
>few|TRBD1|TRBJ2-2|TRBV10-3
CAISDPGQGVTGELFF
TGTGCCATCAGTGACCCCGGACAGGGGGTGACCGGGGAGCTGTTTTTT
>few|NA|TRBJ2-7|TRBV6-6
CASGEGDLSSYEQYF
TGTGCCAGCGGAGAGGGGGATCTAAGCTCCTACGAGCAGTACTTC
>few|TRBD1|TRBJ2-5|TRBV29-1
CSVGGQGRETQYF
TGCAGCGTTGGGGGACAGGGGCGGGAGACCCAGTACTTC
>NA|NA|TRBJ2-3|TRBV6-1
CASRTTLRGSNTDTQYF
TGTGCCAGCCGAACAACCCTCCGGGGGAGTAACACAGATACGCAGTATTTT
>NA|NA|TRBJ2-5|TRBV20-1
CSAIKQGTETQYF
TGCAGTGCTATAAAACAGGGAACAGAGACCCAGTACTTC
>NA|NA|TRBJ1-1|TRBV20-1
CSARDRRHPSGNTEAFF
TGCAGTGCTAGGGATCGACGTCACCCTTCGGGGAACACTGAAGCTTTCTTT
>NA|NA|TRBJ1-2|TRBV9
CASSVATMFGGYTF
TGTGCCAGCAGCGTAGCTACAATGTTCGGTGGCTACACCTTC
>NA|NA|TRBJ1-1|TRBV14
CASSQVRAAEAFF
TGTGCCAGCAGCCAAGTCCGCGCGGCGGAAGCTTTCTTT
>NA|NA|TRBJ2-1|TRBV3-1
CASSQFVQQFF
TGTGCCAGCAGCCAATTCGTACAGCAGTTCTTC
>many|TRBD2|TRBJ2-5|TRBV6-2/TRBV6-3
CASSYQRGPQETQYF
TGTGCCAGCAGTTACCAGCGGGGACCCCAAGAGACCCAGTACTTC
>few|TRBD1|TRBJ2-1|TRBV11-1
CASSADRDDEQFF
TGTGCCAGCAGCGCGGACAGGGATGATGAGCAGTTCTTC
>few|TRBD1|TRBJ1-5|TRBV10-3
CAIRDRDHQPQHF
TGTGCCATCAGGGACAGGGACCATCAGCCCCAGCATTTT
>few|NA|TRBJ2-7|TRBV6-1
CASSEQGLLPYEQYF
TGTGCCAGCAGTGAACAGGGGCTTTTGCCCTACGAGCAGTACTTC
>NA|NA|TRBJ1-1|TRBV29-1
CSVVHLNTEAFF
TGCAGCGTTGTACATTTGAACACTGAAGCTTTCTTT
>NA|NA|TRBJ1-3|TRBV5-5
CASSYSHTSGNTIYF
TGTGCCAGCAGCTACAGCCATACCTCTGGAAACACCATATATTTT
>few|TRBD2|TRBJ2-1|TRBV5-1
CASSLVGLAEGEQFF
TGCGCCAGCAGCCTGGTGGGACTAGCGGAGGGTGAGCAGTTCTTC
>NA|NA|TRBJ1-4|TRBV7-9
CASSLGVAINEKLFF
TGTGCCAGCAGCTTAGGGGTAGCGATAAATGAAAAACTGTTTTTT
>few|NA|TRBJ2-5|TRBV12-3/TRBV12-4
CASTPGLRWGQYF
TGTGCCAGCACCCCGGGACTGAGGTGGGGGCAGTACTTC
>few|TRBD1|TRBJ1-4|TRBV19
CASSSSGQGEKLFF
TGTGCCAGTAGTTCCTCGGGACAGGGTGAAAAACTGTTTTTT
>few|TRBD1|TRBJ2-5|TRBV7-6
CASSWGTGSETQYF
TGTGCCAGCAGCTGGGGGACAGGGTCTGAGACCCAGTACTTC
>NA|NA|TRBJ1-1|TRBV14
CASSQVRGAEAFF
TGTGCCAGCAGCCAAGTACGAGGGGCCGAAGCTTTCTTT
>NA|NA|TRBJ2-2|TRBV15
CATSRGEVFTGELFF
TGTGCCACCAGCAGGGGAGAAGTTTTTACCGGGGAGCTGTTTTTT
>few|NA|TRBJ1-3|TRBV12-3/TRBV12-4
CASSLRQGSSGNTIYF
TGTGCCAGCAGTTTAAGACAAGGATCCTCTGGAAACACCATATATTTT
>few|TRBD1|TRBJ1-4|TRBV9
CASSVYNRGHREKLFF
TGTGCCAGCAGCGTTTATAACAGGGGACATCGGGAAAAACTGTTTTTT
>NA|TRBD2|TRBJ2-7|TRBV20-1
CSARSAGGRLYEQYF
TGCAGTGCTAGATCCGCCGGCGGGAGGCTCTACGAGCAGTACTTC
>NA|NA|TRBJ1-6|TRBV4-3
CASSQDFGAPSPLHF
TGCGCCAGCAGCCAAGACTTTGGTGCGCCCTCACCCCTCCACTTT
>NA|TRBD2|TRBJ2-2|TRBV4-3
CASSLSRLAGSGELFF
TGCGCCAGCAGCCTGAGCCGACTAGCGGGCAGCGGGGAGCTGTTTTTT
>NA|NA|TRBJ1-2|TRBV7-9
CASSPMGQVLWGGYTF
TGTGCCAGCAGCCCGATGGGGCAGGTTCTGTGGGGCGGCTACACCTTC
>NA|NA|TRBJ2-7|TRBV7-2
CASSLALGGEGDEQYF
TGTGCCAGCAGCTTAGCGCTTGGAGGGGAAGGGGACGAGCAGTACTTC
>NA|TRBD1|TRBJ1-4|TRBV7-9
CASSFTGGDEKLFF
TGTGCCAGCAGCTTCACAGGGGGGGATGAAAAACTGTTTTTT
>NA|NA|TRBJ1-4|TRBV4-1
CASKGSEKLFF
TGCGCCAGCAAAGGGTCGGAAAAACTGTTTTTT
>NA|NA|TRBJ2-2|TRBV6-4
CASSDGTNTGELFF
TGTGCCAGCAGTGACGGGACAAACACCGGGGAGCTGTTTTTT
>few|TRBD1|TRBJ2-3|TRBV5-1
CASSSRTGSSTDTQYF
TGCGCCAGCAGCTCCCGGACAGGCTCTAGCACAGATACGCAGTATTTT
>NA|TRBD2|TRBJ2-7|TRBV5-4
CASSPGLAAPYEQYF
TGTGCCAGCAGCCCGGGACTAGCAGCGCCCTACGAGCAGTACTTC
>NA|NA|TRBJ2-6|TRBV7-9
CASSLSLASGANVLTF
TGTGCCAGCAGCTTGAGCCTAGCCTCTGGGGCCAACGTCCTGACTTTC
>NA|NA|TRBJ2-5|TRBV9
CASSLSTGLRETQYF
TGTGCCAGCAGTTTATCGACTGGACTAAGAGAGACCCAGTACTTC
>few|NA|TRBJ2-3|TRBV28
CASTLGVGSTDTQYF
TGTGCCAGCACCCTGGGGGTCGGAAGCACAGATACGCAGTATTTT